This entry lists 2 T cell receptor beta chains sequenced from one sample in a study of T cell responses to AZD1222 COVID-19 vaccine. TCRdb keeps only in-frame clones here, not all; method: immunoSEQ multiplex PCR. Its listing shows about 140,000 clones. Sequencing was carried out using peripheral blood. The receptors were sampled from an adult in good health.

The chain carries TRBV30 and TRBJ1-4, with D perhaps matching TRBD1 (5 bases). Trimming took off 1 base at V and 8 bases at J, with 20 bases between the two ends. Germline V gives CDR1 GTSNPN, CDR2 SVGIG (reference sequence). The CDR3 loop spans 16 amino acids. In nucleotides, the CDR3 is TGTGCCTGGAGTGGCCGAGGGGCCAAAAGTACGGAAAAACTGTTTTTT. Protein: CAWSGRGAKSTEKLFF.

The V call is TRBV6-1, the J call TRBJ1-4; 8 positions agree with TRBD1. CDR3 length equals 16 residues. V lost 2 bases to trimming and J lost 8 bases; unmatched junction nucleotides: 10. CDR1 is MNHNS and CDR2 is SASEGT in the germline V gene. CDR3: CASSELGQGRGEKLFF. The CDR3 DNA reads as TGTGCCAGCAGTGAACTTGGACAGGGACGGGGGGAAAAACTGTTTTTT.